A selection of T cell receptor beta chains follows, all from one sample in a study of post-analysis software for immune sequencing data. Each CDR3 protein gets one entry after TCRdb re-called the PCR reads with MiXCR. The repertoire holds 450,000 or so distinct CDR3 sequences, with around 40% as singletons. Sequencing input: blood. The source is a girl aged 10-17 years with multiple sclerosis. Each CDR3 is given with its conserved first and last residue. The order of the fields is D gene, V gene, J gene, clone size, CDR3 protein. The D gene is left open where the match is weak. Clone size is not always given. Where it is, it says once, few, many or a class for expanded clones.

d_call: TRBD1; v_call: TRBV24-1; j_call: TRBJ1-2; clone_size: few; cdr3_aa: CATSDWDRDYGYTF
d_call: NA; v_call: TRBV20-1; j_call: TRBJ2-1; clone_size: NA; cdr3_aa: CSARGLDADNEQFF
d_call: TRBD2; v_call: TRBV5-1; j_call: TRBJ2-3; clone_size: NA; cdr3_aa: CASSLATSGITDTQYF
d_call: TRBD2; v_call: TRBV30; j_call: TRBJ2-3; clone_size: few; cdr3_aa: CAWSLKLAGTDTQYF
d_call: TRBD1; v_call: TRBV6-6; j_call: TRBJ1-1; clone_size: NA; cdr3_aa: CASSYSQGAIGEAFF
d_call: NA; v_call: TRBV4-2; j_call: TRBJ2-6; clone_size: few; cdr3_aa: CASSQQGSGANVLTF
d_call: NA; v_call: TRBV7-2; j_call: TRBJ1-2; clone_size: NA; cdr3_aa: CASSLGQAGLFNYGYTF
d_call: TRBD2; v_call: TRBV5-1; j_call: TRBJ2-7; clone_size: few; cdr3_aa: CASSLGASGDNYEQYF
d_call: NA; v_call: TRBV7-9; j_call: TRBJ2-3; clone_size: NA; cdr3_aa: CASSPYGGSTDTQYF
d_call: NA; v_call: TRBV7-9; j_call: TRBJ1-5; clone_size: NA; cdr3_aa: CASSLERVGALQPQHF
d_call: TRBD1; v_call: TRBV29-1; j_call: TRBJ1-2; clone_size: few; cdr3_aa: CSVEGQGVYGYTF
d_call: NA; v_call: TRBV7-2; j_call: TRBJ1-2; clone_size: many; cdr3_aa: CASSLGAASNYGYTF
d_call: TRBD2; v_call: TRBV7-3; j_call: TRBJ2-1; clone_size: few; cdr3_aa: CASSSLASSYNEQFF
d_call: NA; v_call: TRBV28; j_call: TRBJ1-5; clone_size: few; cdr3_aa: CASLKGLGYTSNQPQHF
d_call: TRBD2; v_call: TRBV20-1; j_call: TRBJ2-3; clone_size: NA; cdr3_aa: CSAASGRGGTDTQYF
d_call: TRBD1; v_call: TRBV20-1; j_call: TRBJ1-4; clone_size: few; cdr3_aa: CSASRTGREKLFF
d_call: NA; v_call: TRBV4-1; j_call: TRBJ1-2; clone_size: NA; cdr3_aa: CASSQPGQSCGYTF
d_call: TRBD2; v_call: TRBV29-1; j_call: TRBJ2-1; clone_size: NA; cdr3_aa: CSASGDSYNEQFF
d_call: TRBD2; v_call: TRBV27; j_call: TRBJ2-1; clone_size: many; cdr3_aa: CASSLSASGYYNEQFF
d_call: NA; v_call: TRBV6-5; j_call: TRBJ2-5; clone_size: once; cdr3_aa: CASSYTLGYQETQYF
d_call: TRBD1; v_call: TRBV4-3; j_call: TRBJ1-2; clone_size: few; cdr3_aa: CASSQDDRAYGYTF
d_call: NA; v_call: TRBV6-6; j_call: TRBJ1-6; clone_size: NA; cdr3_aa: CASSLLAVDNSPLHF
d_call: NA; v_call: TRBV5-1; j_call: TRBJ2-3; clone_size: NA; cdr3_aa: CASSWAGGGTDTQYF
d_call: NA; v_call: TRBV7-9; j_call: TRBJ2-4; clone_size: NA; cdr3_aa: CASSLPVLAKNIQYF
d_call: TRBD2; v_call: TRBV29-1; j_call: TRBJ2-1; clone_size: NA; cdr3_aa: CSDSPSGSSYNEQFF
d_call: NA; v_call: TRBV6-2/TRBV6-3; j_call: TRBJ1-2; clone_size: NA; cdr3_aa: CASNRRDRAFYGYTF